One and the same sample provided the 23 T cell receptor beta chains below, sequenced in a study of blood T cell repertoires in COVID-19 (dated by TCRdb to 2018 to 2020). Library construction relied on the immunoSEQ multiplex PCR assay. What TCRdb holds here is the immuneACCESS table cut down to in-frame rearrangements. Part of the clones is not present; checked against another copy, under half of the missing clones reflect an unresolved V gene, and the others are unexplained. This sample comprises 220,000 or so clones, about 80% of them detected only once. The top ten constitute 1.3% of the sample. Input material: PBMCs or T cells enriched from blood (not recorded which). These receptors all stem from a woman aged 40-49 years with acute COVID-19.

This clone was seen a single time. The chain uses TRBV13 and TRBJ1-2, with D possibly being TRBD1 (5 bases). V was pared by 1 base and J by 3 bases, with 6 bases between. Per the germline V gene, CDR1 is PRHDT and CDR2 is FYEKMQ (reference sequence). The CDR3 contains 13 residues. For the CDR3, the DNA is TGTGCCAGCAGCTTAGTAGGGGACTATGGCTACACCTTC. Its protein product is CASSLVGDYGYTF.

This sequence joins TRBV27 and TRBJ1-2, with D perhaps matching TRBD1 (5 bases). The CDR3 totals 14 residues. The V end was cut by 4 bases, the J end by 3 bases, with 12 bases between. Germline CDR1 is MNHEY and CDR2 is SMNVEV (reference sequence). The CDR3 spells CASSSTPGYYGYTF. CDR3 bases: TGTGCCAGCAGTTCTACACCAGGGTACTATGGCTACACCTTC.

The gene calls are TRBV2 and TRBJ1-5, with TRBD1 as a possible D gene (6 bases). The CDR3 runs to 15 residues. In germline, CDR1 is SNHLY, CDR2 FYNNEI. Deletions cut 4 bases from V and 6 bases from J, with 16 bases between. The CDR3 loop is CASSVAGGARQPQHF. For the CDR3, the DNA is TGTGCCAGCAGTGTCGCCGGGGGGGCTCGTCAGCCCCAGCATTTT.

The J gene is TRBJ1-4, the V gene TRBV9, with D unclear. The CDR3 contains 15 residues. Germline CDR1 is SGDLS and CDR2 is YYNGEE. The V and J ends lost 2 bases and 6 bases respectively, with 14 bases between them. CDR3 sequence (DNA): TGTGCCAGCAGCGTTACGCCGGGGAAGGATGAAAAACTGTTTTTT. Translation gives CASSVTPGKDEKLFF.

V is TRBV2 and J is TRBJ2-7; 8 bases align to TRBD2. V shed 7 bases and J 4 bases; nucleotides not matched to a gene: 3. The CDR3 has 12 amino acids. Germline assignment: CDR1 SNHLY and CDR2 FYNNEI. This chain's CDR3 is CASKAGEYEQYF. The CDR3 DNA is TGTGCCAGCAAAGCGGGGGAATACGAGCAGTACTTC.

This clone came up once. V usage is TRBV10-1 and J usage is TRBJ1-1, with D tentatively TRBD1 (6 bases). Between the trimmed V and J ends, which lost 4 bases and 1 base, there was a span of 16 bases. Germline lookup yields CDR1 WNHNN and CDR2 SYGVQD (reference sequence). The CDR3 runs 16 residues. CDR3: CASSAFLTGPNTEAFF. Written as DNA, the CDR3 is TGCGCCAGCAGTGCCTTCTTGACAGGCCCGAACACTGAAGCTTTCTTT.

The chain joins TRBV27 to TRBJ2-3, with 9 bases identical to TRBD1. CDR3 length equals 14 residues. Per the germline V gene, CDR1 is MNHEY and CDR2 is SMNVEV (reference sequence). V trimming: 3 bases; J trimming: 3 bases; junction bases outside the gene matches: 1. The CDR3 region has the DNA TGTGCCAGCAGTTTTGGACAGGGGACAGATACGCAGTATTTT. This codes for CASSFGQGTDTQYF.

This clone was found once. The V and J genes are TRBV15 and TRBJ1-1; D unclear. CDR1 and CDR2 (germline): LNHNV, YYDKDF (reference sequence). This CDR3 contains 17 residues. Trimming stripped 0 bases from V and 1 base from J, with 15 bases between. CDR3 in amino acids: CATSRDWRRWGNTEAFF. The CDR3 nucleotides read TGTGCCACCAGCAGAGATTGGAGGAGGTGGGGGAACACTGAAGCTTTCTTT.

The V call is TRBV10-3, the J call TRBJ1-5, with TRBD1 matching 10 bases. This CDR3 has 15 amino acids. CDR1 is ENHRY and CDR2 is SYGVKD in the germline V gene. V trimming: 2 bases; J trimming: 6 bases; junction bases outside the gene matches: 4. Here the CDR3 reads CAISEGWTGGQPQHF. CDR3 coding DNA: TGTGCCATCAGTGAGGGGTGGACAGGGGGTCAGCCCCAGCATTTT.

The chain links TRBV6-4 to TRBJ1-6; D not certain. The length of the CDR3 is 14 residues. V gave up 3 bases and J gave up 5 bases, with 8 bases separating them. Germline V gene data show CDR1 as MRHNA and CDR2 as SNTAGT. The CDR3 reads CASSDEADNSPLHF. As DNA, the CDR3 is TGTGCCAGCAGTGATGAGGCTGATAATTCACCCCTCCACTTT.

This chain's CDR3 is CASSSAGTGKYF. In nucleotides, the CDR3 is TGTGCCAGCAGCTCTGCCGGGACAGGGAAGTACTTC. J is TRBJ2-7 and V is TRBV28; 9 nucleotides align to TRBD1. The V and J ends lost 6 bases and 11 bases, in that order; junction bases with no gene match: 8. Germline V gene data show CDR1 as MDHEN and CDR2 as SYDVKM. The CDR3 spans 12 residues.

CDR3 amino acids: CASSSSRGATDTQYF. The CDR3 region has the DNA TGTGCCAGCAGCTCGTCCCGGGGGGCCACAGATACGCAGTATTTT. This chain connects TRBV21-1 to TRBJ2-3; the D call in the table, TRBD2, was not verified against the DNA. TRBV21-1 represents a pseudogene. The CDR3 spans 15 residues.

The chain carries TRBV15 and TRBJ2-7; 7 nucleotides align to TRBD1. The CDR3 sequence is 15 residues long. CDR1 and CDR2 (germline): LNHNV, YYDKDF (reference sequence). V dropped 5 bases and J dropped 0; count of bases not matched to a gene: 7. As DNA, the CDR3 is TGTGCCACCAGCGACCGGACAGGTGCCTCCTACGAGCAGTACTTC. It is translated as CATSDRTGASYEQYF.

This clone was detected only a few times. The V and J genes are TRBV6-5 and TRBJ2-7, with TRBD1 as a possible D gene (5 bases). Germline assignment: CDR1 MNHEY and CDR2 SVGAGI. Between the trimmed V and J ends, which lost 0 bases and 4 bases, there was a span of 10 bases. The CDR3 totals 14 residues. The CDR3 sequence is CASSYSGRTYEQYF. In DNA form, the CDR3 reads TGTGCCAGCAGTTACTCTGGCAGGACATACGAGCAGTACTTC.

The chain has TRBV5-6 and TRBJ1-6; TRBD1 agrees at 10 bases. Germline V CDR1 and CDR2: SGHDT, YYEEEE. This CDR3 has 15 amino acids. The trim removed 2 bases at V and 10 bases at J, leaving 6 bases unmatched. In DNA form, the CDR3 reads TGTGCCAGCAGCTTTGGACAGGGGGTTGGATCACCCCTCCACTTT. Translating gives CASSFGQGVGSPLHF. The full variable domain, completed using reference TRBV5-6 and TRBJ1-6, is DAGVTQSPTHLIKTRGQQVTLRCSPKSGHDTVSWYQQALGQGPQFIFQYYEEEERQRGNFPDRFSGHQFPNYSSELNVNALLLGDSALYLCASSFGQGVGSPLHFGNGTRLTVT.

This rearrangement joins TRBV14 to TRBJ2-3; TRBD2 matches at 7 bases. Germline loops: CDR1 SGHDN, CDR2 FVKESK. V dropped 4 bases and J dropped 4; count of bases not matched to a gene: 5. This CDR3 has 14 amino acids. In DNA, the CDR3 is TGTGCCAGCAGCCCTTGGGAGGGTTCAGATACGCAGTATTTT. Protein sequence: CASSPWEGSDTQYF. The variable domain in full, with the rest retrieved from reference TRBV14 and TRBJ2-3, is EAGVTQFPSHSVIEKGQTVTLRCDPISGHDNLYWYRRVMGKEIKFLLHFVKESKQDESGMPNNRFLAERTGGTYSTLKVQPAELEDSGVYFCASSPWEGSDTQYFGPGTRLTVL.

V is TRBV12-3 or TRBV12-4 and J is TRBJ1-1; TRBD1 agrees at 8 bases. This CDR3 contains 12 residues. V trimming: 11 bases; J trimming: 1 base; junction bases outside the gene matches: 3. CDR3 in amino acids: CACGTGNTEAFF. DNA of the CDR3: TGTGCCTGCGGGACAGGGAACACTGAAGCTTTCTTT.

V gene TRBV13 combines with J gene TRBJ2-7; 7 nucleotides agree with TRBD1. V trimming: 5 bases; J trimming: 0 bases; junction bases outside the gene matches: 4. Germline V gene sequence: CDR1 PRHDT, CDR2 FYEKMQ (reference sequence). The CDR3 loop spans 14 amino acids. CDR3 region: CASSGGQASYEQYF. The DNA for the CDR3 is TGTGCCAGCAGCGGTGGACAGGCCTCCTACGAGCAGTACTTC.

The chain combines TRBV4-1 with TRBJ2-6; possible D gene TRBD1, 5 bases. The length of the CDR3 is 17 residues. Germline CDR1 MGHRA, CDR2 YSYEKL. V was shortened by 5 bases and J by 3 bases, with 17 bases between the two germline ends. CDR3 loop: CASSAQVMALGANVLTF. The CDR3 coding sequence is TGCGCCAGCAGCGCACAGGTCATGGCTCTTGGGGCCAACGTCCTGACTTTC.

The chain carries TRBV5-5 and TRBJ2-2, with 7 bases that match TRBD1. Germline trimming cut 0 bases from V and 4 bases from J; bases unmatched to any gene: 6. The germline V gene has CDR1 SGHKS and CDR2 YYEKEE (reference sequence). This CDR3 region has 16 residues. The CDR3 here is CASSLGQGLGTGELFF. Written as DNA, the CDR3 is TGTGCCAGCAGCTTGGGACAGGGCCTAGGCACCGGGGAGCTGTTTTTT.

The chain uses TRBV6-5 and TRBJ2-7; TRBD2 agrees at 8 bases. Germline lookup yields CDR1 MNHEY and CDR2 SVGAGI. With 0 bases clipped from V and 0 bases from J, the junction kept 4 bases outside the gene matches. CDR3 length equals 16 residues. CDR3 nucleotide sequence: TGTGCCAGCAGTTACTCCAGCGGGGGCCCCTCCTACGAGCAGTACTTC. Protein sequence: CASSYSSGGPSYEQYF.

This clone has a single count. The chain combines TRBV6-5 with TRBJ1-6; the match to TRBD1 covers 8 bases. The CDR3 is 16 residues long. The germline V gene encodes CDR1 MNHEY and CDR2 SVGAGI. The V and J ends lost 4 bases and 3 bases, in that order; junction bases with no gene match: 5. The CDR3 spells CASSSGQGGYNSPLHF. In DNA form, the CDR3 reads TGTGCCAGCAGTTCCGGACAGGGTGGCTATAATTCACCCCTCCACTTT.

This chain joins TRBV7-7 and TRBJ2-2; TRBD1 agrees at 8 bases. Germline values: CDR1 SSHAT, CDR2 FNYEAQ (reference sequence). The junction had 4 bases not matched to a gene; V was cut back by 1 base and J by 6 bases. CDR3 size: 15 residues. The CDR3 sequence is CASSLGQGAAGELFF. The CDR3 DNA follows: TGTGCCAGCAGCTTAGGGCAGGGGGCGGCCGGGGAGCTGTTTTTT.